A selection of T cell receptor beta chains follows, all from one sample in a study of shared clonotypes between healthy human individuals. Produced via immunoSEQ multiplex PCR; TCRdb's table is partial and in-frame only. Of 800,000 to 950,000 clones in the sample, 96% were seen once. Sample: naive CD8+ T cells sorted from blood. These receptors were obtained from a man aged 25-45 years in good health. The CDR3 runs from the conserved cysteine through the conserved F or W.

v_gene,j_gene,CDR3aa
TRBV9,TRBJ2-7,CASSARTSGLDEQYF
TRBV15,TRBJ2-7,CATYDRETYEQYF
TRBV10-1,TRBJ2-7,CASSPATGAEYEQYF
TRBV7-9,TRBJ1-4,CASSLKRAVDEKLFF
TRBV27,TRBJ2-7,CASSWGPGYEQYF
TRBV6-1,TRBJ2-3,CASSEALAGVRYSTDTQYF
TRBV6-5,TRBJ2-7,CASSYNAAFYEQYF
TRBV7-6,TRBJ2-7,CASSLDGDEQYF
TRBV9,TRBJ2-7,CASSAGVSGSYEQYF
TRBV27,TRBJ2-7,CASSLTDPYEQYF
TRBV19,TRBJ2-1,CASSLRASYNEQFF
TRBV14,TRBJ1-1,CASSSSNTEAFF
TRBV19,TRBJ2-1,CASSIGPSGSSYNEQFF
TRBV27,TRBJ1-1,CASSLSRQSEAFF
TRBV7-9,TRBJ2-6,CASSLASAGPGANVLTF
TRBV10-3,TRBJ2-7,CAISEPSAGTGVYEQYF
TRBV28,TRBJ1-5,CASSLSKGVQPQHF
TRBV7-9,TRBJ2-2,CASSHTGQITNTGELFF
TRBV5-4,TRBJ2-7,CASSYAGGAYEQYF
TRBV5-4,TRBJ2-7,CASLFQGANEQYF
TRBV19,TRBJ2-1,CASSMGLAGAFVEQFF
TRBV30,TRBJ1-6,CAWESSYNSPLHF
TRBV11-3,TRBJ1-3,CASSSGQHSGNTIYF
TRBV6-5,TRBJ2-3,CASSFFPPSTDTQYF
TRBV7-9,TRBJ1-3,CASSLDVADRGDTIYF
TRBV6-5,TRBJ2-7,CASSPGGYEQYF
TRBV27,TRBJ1-2,CASSSGPINYGYTF
TRBV28,TRBJ2-7,CASTQSGSYEQYF
TRBV30,TRBJ2-1,CAWTNLGDGEQFF
TRBV6-1,TRBJ2-3,CASSEEGGSTDTQYF
TRBV7-9,TRBJ1-4,CAGGGSNEKLFF
TRBV29-1,TRBJ2-1,CSVEDHRGLPRSYNEQFF
TRBV5-1,TRBJ1-2,CASTAGGGYTF
TRBV7-8,TRBJ2-7,CASSLAWDRLYEQYF
TRBV18,TRBJ1-1,CASSPPGDIEAFF
TRBV29-1,TRBJ2-7,CSVVPTDYYEQYF
TRBV7-9,TRBJ2-7,CASSLAPVAGSYEQYF
TRBV4-1,TRBJ2-7,CASSQAAGGFYEQYF
TRBV7-8,TRBJ1-4,CASSPEGPLHEKLFF
TRBV6-6,TRBJ2-1,CASSLKAGSSYNEQFF
TRBV30,TRBJ2-7,CAWRGTGHSEQYF